Sequencing of this T cell receptor (beta chain) was carried out in a study of beta chain features in type 1 diabetes. Study details: Age, gender and cell yields were alike across patients and healthy donors.

TCRB transcripts that were expressed got sequenced, as all of the isolated RNA had been reverse transcribed. Data came from immunoSEQ multiplex PCR; TCRdb stores just in-frame clones and leaves some out. The sample lists about 450,000 clones, over 9.5% occurring once. Comments on this clone: Its matching antigen is unknown.

Notes on the study in general: Cells carrying high TCR expression could end up over-represented when cDNA is sequenced. Healthy donors had naive, central memory and Treg TCRB repertoires that appeared less similar than those seen among patients. For TCRB rearrangement, an influence of HLA type remained unresolved here.

The CDR3 is 19 amino acids. Per germline, CDR1 LGHNA and CDR2 YSLEER. V shed 4 bases, J shed 5 bases, and the junction held 16 bases outside the gene matches. Sample: naive CD4+ T cells from blood. This receptor was obtained from a woman in her late teens or twenties in good health. The J gene is TRBJ2-7, the V gene TRBV4-3; 14 bases fit TRBD2. The CDR3 sequence is CASSPNAWTSGRFTHEQYF. CDR3 coding DNA: TGCGCCAGCAGCCCGAACGCTTGGACTAGCGGGAGGTTTACCCACGAGCAGTACTTC.